One T cell receptor beta chain is described in this entry. Antigen: not known. The germline V gene encodes CDR1 SGHVS and CDR2 FQNEAQ. The CDR3 totals 16 residues. J was trimmed by 7 bases and V by 6 bases; bases with no gene match: 10. The data were obtained in a study of OX40 agonist ivuxolimab in advanced cancers. Study background: Two patients with cutaneous melanoma and one with hepatocellular carcinoma, three in total, showed partial responses.

This table comes from immunoSEQ multiplex PCR, and its TCRdb copy is limited to in-frame clones, with some not included. The sample shows almost 70,000 clones, over 60% of them seen only once. Regarding the study as a whole: Low normalized clonal expansion also occurred in some nonresponding patients.

Sequencing was performed on CD4+ or CD8+ T cells sorted from blood, taken in a trial of the OX40 agonist ivuxolimab. V and J are TRBV7-8 and TRBJ2-1; 12 nucleotides line up with TRBD2. This clonotype originated in an adult with an advanced solid tumor such as melanoma, head and neck, liver or kidney cancer. As DNA, the CDR3 is TGTGCCAGCAGGTGGTTCCCTAGCGGGAGGGGGAATGAGCAGTTCTTC. Its protein product is CASRWFPSGRGNEQFF.